This T cell receptor beta chain came from a study of shared clonotypes between healthy human individuals. Sorted-subset replicate PCR reactions were performed with around 210 ng DNA, corresponding to tens of thousands of T cell genomes. This table comes from immunoSEQ multiplex PCR, and its TCRdb copy is limited to in-frame clones, with some not included. The table records roughly 1 million clones, 75% to 80% of them present only once. Germline CDR1 SEHNR, CDR2 FQNEAQ (reference sequence). J was trimmed by 4 bases and V by 5 bases; bases with no gene match: 8. The CDR3 extends over 16 amino acids. For this clone: Its antigen is not identified. This specimen includes other DNA sequences encoding the same CDR3.

Overall study results and limits: The study generally estimated greater richness for naive than memory subsets.

This chain uses TRBV7-9 with TRBJ2-2; 9 bases line up with TRBD1. This TCR was recovered from a man aged 18 to 29 in good health. Some clones in this sample may be carry-over from other donors' samples. The specimen sequenced was memory CD4+ T cells from PBMCs. Subset denoted: CD45RA-negative fraction. CDR3 loop: CASSRPGTGSTGELFF. The CDR3 DNA sequence: TGTGCCAGCAGCCGTCCCGGGACAGGGTCCACCGGGGAGCTGTTTTTT.